One and the same sample provided the 6 T cell receptor beta chains below, sequenced in a study of Ad26.COV2.S vaccination and SARS-CoV-2 variants. This table comes from immunoSEQ multiplex PCR, and its TCRdb copy is limited to in-frame clones, with some not included. The table records a few hundred thousand clones, less than 95% of them present only once. Treatment reported: some 20 received Ad26.COV2.S at low or high dose, single or two shots; roughly 5 received placebo; per-sample allocation not given. It was on day 63 after the first vaccine or placebo injection that samples were taken. The material sequenced was peripheral blood, taken in a trial of Ad26.COV2.S vaccine versus placebo. The source is a person between 18 and 65 years old who received the Ad26.COV2.S COVID-19 vaccine or a placebo.

This chain uses TRBV28 with TRBJ2-7; TRBD1 aligns across 7 bases. The CDR3 loop spans 16 amino acids. Germline lookup yields CDR1 MDHEN and CDR2 SYDVKM. The J segment lost 0 bases and the V segment lost 7 bases, leaving 12 bases of the junction unmatched. CDR3 in amino acids: CASTKTGARPSYEQYF. CDR3 bases: TGTGCCAGCACCAAAACAGGGGCCAGACCCTCCTACGAGCAGTACTTC.

The chain joins TRBV19 to TRBJ2-1; the match to TRBD2 covers 9 bases. Germline-derived CDR1 and CDR2 are LNHDA and SQIVND (reference sequence). Germline trimming cut 4 bases from V and 0 bases from J; bases unmatched to any gene: 7. The CDR3 extends over 17 amino acids. The chain's CDR3 is CASSRGREGPSYNEQFF. CDR3 nucleotide sequence: TGTGCCAGTAGTAGAGGGCGGGAGGGCCCCTCCTACAATGAGCAGTTCTTC. Complete variable domain (other parts from reference TRBV19 and TRBJ2-1): DGGITQSPKYLFRKEGQNVTLSCEQNLNHDAMYWYRQDPGQGLRLIYYSQIVNDFQKGDIAEGYSVSREKKESFPLTVTSAQKNPTAFYLCASSRGREGPSYNEQFFGPGTRLTVL.

Details on this clone: This sample includes further DNA sequences coding for the same CDR3. The chain has TRBV19 and TRBJ2-7, with TRBD2 as a possible D gene (5 bases). V was cut by 2 bases and J by 0 bases, with 8 bases left in between. CDR1 and CDR2 from the germline V gene are LNHDA and SQIVND (reference sequence). The CDR3 is 14 residues long. CDR3 sequence reads: CASSISGVSYEQYF. The CDR3 DNA follows: TGTGCCAGTAGTATATCCGGGGTCTCCTACGAGCAGTACTTC.

The chain links TRBV7-8 to TRBJ2-5; TRBD2 aligns across 8 bases. The trim removed 7 bases at V and 3 bases at J, leaving 10 bases unmatched. This CDR3 has 15 residues. Germline CDR1 reads SGHVS; CDR2 reads FQNEAQ. CDR3 protein: CASTPRVSGKETQYF. DNA for the CDR3: TGTGCCAGCACCCCGAGGGTTAGCGGGAAAGAGACCCAGTACTTC.

This rearrangement joins TRBV4-2 to TRBJ2-5; 7 bases match TRBD2. Germline CDR1 and CDR2: LGHNA and YNFKEQ. This CDR3 is built from 17 residues. J lost 1 base, V lost 0 bases, and 8 bases had no gene match. The CDR3 region is CASSQEFQRGGQETQYF. As DNA, the CDR3 is TGTGCCAGCAGCCAAGAATTCCAGCGGGGTGGCCAAGAGACCCAGTACTTC.

V and J are TRBV19 and TRBJ1-1; 8 positions agree with TRBD1. This CDR3 has 13 residues. The germline V gene encodes CDR1 LNHDA and CDR2 SQIVND (reference sequence). J gave up 5 bases and V 6 bases, and 5 bases lay outside the gene matches. CDR3 loop: CASSGQGWTEAFF. CDR3 nucleotides: TGTGCCAGTAGCGGACAGGGATGGACTGAAGCTTTCTTT.